Following are 23 T cell receptor beta chains from one sample sequenced in a study of blood T cell repertoires in COVID-19. Measured with immunoSEQ multiplex PCR; TCRdb has only the in-frame clones, and not every one. The table lists 150,000 to 190,000 clones, roughly 80% of them singletons. The sequenced material came from peripheral blood. These TCRs come from a man aged 60 to 75 with acute or convalescent COVID-19.

The chain links TRBV7-7 to TRBJ2-3, with 10 nucleotides matching TRBD2. Germline V gene lookup returns CDR1 SSHAT and CDR2 FNYEAQ (reference sequence). V was pared by 5 bases and J by 5 bases, with 7 bases of the junction left unmatched. This CDR3 spans 15 amino acids. CDR3: CASSPAIAGGDTQYF. The CDR3 nucleotides are TGTGCCAGCAGCCCTGCCATAGCGGGGGGAGATACGCAGTATTTT.

The chain couples TRBV5-1 to TRBJ2-7; D gene unclear. The CDR3 runs 13 residues. The germline gives CDR1 SGHRS, CDR2 YFSETQ. The ends were cut back, 4 bases at V and 6 bases at J, with 14 bases in the middle. DNA for the CDR3: TGCGCCAGCAGCATAGACATCCCCGGCGAGCAGTACTTC. It yields the protein CASSIDIPGEQYF.

V and J are TRBV18 and TRBJ2-7; D perhaps matches TRBD2 (5 bases). CDR1 is KGHSH and CDR2 is LQKENI in the germline V gene. CDR3 length: 15 residues. Trimming left V 6 bases short and J 1 base short, with 16 bases between. The CDR3 DNA sequence: TGTGCCAGCTCTCCCAGGACTGGGCCTTCCTACGAGCAGTACTTC. Translation: CASSPRTGPSYEQYF.

This chain links TRBV4-3 with TRBJ2-3; 10 bases are a match to TRBD2. The CDR3 covers 15 residues. V lost 4 bases to trimming and J lost 2 bases; unmatched junction nucleotides: 3. The germline V gene encodes CDR1 LGHNA and CDR2 YSLEER. The DNA of the CDR3 is TGCGCCAGCAGCCCAGCGGGAGGGCTCACAGATACGCAGTATTTT. It codes for CASSPAGGLTDTQYF.

The chain combines TRBV5-1 with TRBJ2-5; 11 nucleotides agree with TRBD2. V trimming: 3 bases; J trimming: 5 bases; junction bases outside the gene matches: 3. The CDR3 is 14 residues long. CDR1 SGHRS and CDR2 YFSETQ come from the germline V gene. CDR3 in DNA: TGCGCCAGCAGCTGGGGGACTAGCGGCGAGACCCAGTACTTC. This gives the protein CASSWGTSGETQYF.

The chain joins TRBV12-5 to TRBJ2-1; TRBD2 agrees at 11 bases. Germline CDR1 is LGHNT and CDR2 is FRNRAP. The CDR3 has 14 residues. V shed 3 bases and J 8 bases; nucleotides not matched to a gene: 3. CDR3 loop: CASGFGSGRDEQFF. In nucleotides, the CDR3 is TGTGCTAGTGGTTTCGGTAGCGGGAGGGATGAGCAGTTCTTC.

The genes are TRBV18 and TRBJ1-1; TRBD1 matches at 8 bases. Trimming took 3 bases from V and 6 from J; bases not matched to a gene: 9. This CDR3 comprises 15 residues. Looked up from germline, CDR1 is KGHSH and CDR2 is LQKENI. CDR3 bases: TGTGCCAGCTCACCGTCTTGGACAGGGAAGTCTGAAGCTTTCTTT. Its protein product is CASSPSWTGKSEAFF. Combining the CDR3 with reference TRBV18 and TRBJ1-1 gives the whole variable domain NAGVMQNPRHLVRRRGQEARLRCSPMKGHSHVYWYRQLPEEGLKFMVYLQKENIIDESGMPKERFSAEFPKEGPSILRIQQVVRGDSAAYFCASSPSWTGKSEAFFGQGTRLTVV.

This clone was observed a single time. This chain connects TRBV4-1 to TRBJ1-3; D is perhaps TRBD1 (5 bases). The CDR3 consists of 15 residues. The germline CDR1 and CDR2 sequences are MGHRA and YSYEKL. V was pared by 8 bases and J by 2 bases, with 16 bases between. The CDR3 region has the DNA TGCGCCAGCGGCGGCCAGGGAGGCCCTGGAAACACCATATATTTT. Residues: CASGGQGGPGNTIYF.

This clone was seen only once. This chain joins TRBV5-1 and TRBJ2-2; a possible D gene is TRBD2 (5 bases). The CDR3 loop spans 15 amino acids. Germline V lookup: CDR1 SGHRS, CDR2 YFSETQ. Trimming stripped 0 bases from V and 2 bases from J, with 8 bases between. CDR3 in amino acids: CASSLAGKNTGELFF. CDR3 DNA sequence: TGCGCCAGCAGCTTGGCGGGGAAAAACACCGGGGAGCTGTTTTTT.

The rearrangement links TRBV4-3 to TRBJ1-2; 10 positions agree with TRBD1. After removal of 1 base from V and 8 bases from J, the junction contained 16 bases not matched to a gene. Germline-derived CDR1 and CDR2 are LGHNA and YSLEER. This CDR3 comprises 18 residues. The CDR3 protein is CASSQVSTGTGVSSGYTF. CDR3 bases: TGCGCCAGCAGCCAAGTCTCTACCGGGACAGGGGTATCCTCGGGCTACACCTTC.

This rearrangement joins TRBV5-1 to TRBJ2-6, with 9 nucleotides matching TRBD1. The germline gives CDR1 SGHRS, CDR2 YFSETQ. With 4 bases clipped from V and 4 bases from J, the junction kept 6 bases outside the gene matches. The CDR3 spans 16 residues. The CDR3 sequence is CASSITGGAGANVLTF. The CDR3 DNA reads TGCGCCAGCAGCATAACAGGGGGCGCCGGGGCCAACGTCCTGACTTTC.

The chain couples TRBV7-9 to TRBJ2-2; 7 positions agree with TRBD1. The CDR3 runs 19 residues. Germline V gives CDR1 SEHNR, CDR2 FQNEAQ (reference sequence). Germline trimming cut 5 bases from V and 3 bases from J; bases unmatched to any gene: 18. The chain's CDR3 is CASSHSGRRGILYTGELFF. DNA of the CDR3: TGTGCCAGCAGCCATTCGGGTCGCAGGGGGATACTTTACACCGGGGAGCTGTTTTTT.

This chain links TRBV27 with TRBJ2-5; TRBD2 agrees at 9 bases. This CDR3 comprises 15 residues. Germline loops: CDR1 MNHEY, CDR2 SMNVEV (reference sequence). V lost 5 bases to trimming and J lost 5 bases; unmatched junction nucleotides: 9. CDR3 protein: CASSLLAGLGETQYF. The CDR3 DNA follows: TGTGCCAGCAGTCTACTAGCGGGTCTGGGGGAGACCCAGTACTTC.

The chain joins TRBV3-1 (or the pseudogene TRBV3-2) to TRBJ2-2; 7 positions agree with TRBD1. V dropped 4 bases and J dropped 1; count of bases not matched to a gene: 3. CDR3 size: 15 residues. The germline CDR1 and CDR2 sequences are LGHDT and YNNKEL (reference sequence). The CDR3 spells CASSLGGGNTGELFF. In DNA form, the CDR3 reads TGTGCCAGCAGCCTAGGGGGCGGGAACACCGGGGAGCTGTTTTTT.

The chain is built from TRBV30 and TRBJ1-2, with TRBD1 as a possible D gene (5 bases). Germline V gives CDR1 GTSNPN, CDR2 SVGIG (reference sequence). V lost 8 bases and J 2 bases, leaving 12 bases between the germline ends. The CDR3 has 12 amino acids. CDR3 residues: CARGNRNYGYTF. CDR3 DNA: TGTGCCCGGGGGAACAGGAACTATGGCTACACCTTC.

This chain connects TRBV7-3 to TRBJ1-6, with 9 nucleotides matching TRBD1. CDR1 is SGHTA and CDR2 is FQGTGA in the germline V gene. Unmatched junction bases numbered 1, after V lost 3 bases and J lost 7 bases. The CDR3 runs 14 residues. This CDR3 is CASSFGQGNSPLHF. As DNA, the CDR3 is TGTGCCAGCAGCTTTGGACAGGGGAATTCACCCCTCCACTTT.

The V and J genes are TRBV6-1 and TRBJ1-2; no definite D call. Germline CDR1 reads MNHNS; CDR2 reads SASEGT. V gave up 3 bases and J gave up 8 bases, with 13 bases separating them. The CDR3 extends over 13 amino acids. The CDR3 loop is CASSERDPGGYTF. CDR3 DNA sequence: TGTGCCAGCAGTGAGAGGGATCCGGGAGGCTACACCTTC.

This chain connects TRBV19 to TRBJ1-5; 8 nucleotides match TRBD1. CDR1 is LNHDA, CDR2 SQIVND, per germline (reference sequence). V shed 5 bases, J shed 2 bases, and the junction held 5 bases outside the gene matches. The CDR3 loop spans 15 amino acids. The CDR3 coding sequence is TGTGCCAGTAGTTTCGACAGGGGAGGCAATCAGCCCCAGCATTTT. Translating it yields CASSFDRGGNQPQHF. Variable domain in full (rest from reference TRBV19 and TRBJ1-5): DGGITQSPKYLFRKEGQNVTLSCEQNLNHDAMYWYRQDPGQGLRLIYYSQIVNDFQKGDIAEGYSVSREKKESFPLTVTSAQKNPTAFYLCASSFDRGGNQPQHFGDGTRLSIL.

In its sample, this clone was seen once. The gene calls are TRBV5-4 and TRBJ2-1; weak D call: TRBD2 (6 bases). V was trimmed by 0 bases and J by 4 bases, leaving 11 bases between them. This CDR3 region has 15 residues. The germline gives CDR1 SGHNT, CDR2 YYREEE (reference sequence). The CDR3 spells CASSLGGGAYNEQFF. The CDR3 DNA reads as TGTGCCAGCAGCTTGGGGGGCGGGGCATACAATGAGCAGTTCTTC.

CDR3 DNA sequence: TGTGCCAGTAGGATGACGCAGGGGCCCACCGGGGAGCTGTTTTTT. Translating it yields CASRMTQGPTGELFF. The chain is built from TRBV19 and TRBJ2-2; tentatively, D is TRBD1 (6 bases). V shed 6 bases and J shed 4 bases, with 15 bases lying between them. From germline, CDR1 is LNHDA and CDR2 SQIVND (reference sequence). This CDR3 is 15 amino acids long. Full variable domain (outside the CDR3, taken from reference TRBV19 and TRBJ2-2): DGGITQSPKYLFRKEGQNVTLSCEQNLNHDAMYWYRQDPGQGLRLIYYSQIVNDFQKGDIAEGYSVSREKKESFPLTVTSAQKNPTAFYLCASRMTQGPTGELFFGEGSRLTVL.

A remark on this clone: At one of its ends the junction is not consistent with the germline gene, which may arise from a read error. This chain connects TRBV7-2 to TRBJ2-5; possibly TRBD1 for D (5 bases). Germline CDR1 is SGHTA and CDR2 is FQGNSA. The CDR3 totals 14 residues. The CDR3 loop is CASSLAGPGRPPNF. The CDR3 DNA reads TGTGCCAGCAGCTTAGCGGGGCCAGGGCGCCCTCCTAACTTC.

The chain combines TRBV18 with TRBJ2-1, with 10 nucleotides matching TRBD2. Trimming at V came to 5 bases and at J to 1 base, leaving 5 bases not matched to a gene. The CDR3 has 16 amino acids. Germline CDR1 and CDR2: KGHSH and LQKENI. CDR3: CASSLGLAVSYNEQFF. CDR3 in DNA: TGTGCCAGCTCATTAGGACTAGCGGTTTCCTACAATGAGCAGTTCTTC.

This clone was detected many times. The chain joins TRBV7-2 to TRBJ1-5; D not certain. This CDR3 contains 14 residues. V was cut by 2 bases and J by 7 bases, with 12 bases left in between. The germline V gene has CDR1 SGHTA and CDR2 FQGNSA. The CDR3 region is CASSLKVGAQPQHF. The CDR3 DNA reads as TGTGCCAGCAGCTTAAAGGTGGGCGCGCAGCCCCAGCATTTT.